The TCR beta chain under discussion was sequenced for a study of shared clonotypes between healthy human individuals. V was shortened by 6 bases and J by 1 base, with 11 bases between the two germline ends. Germline CDR1 reads SNHLY; CDR2 reads FYNNEI. The CDR3 consists of 14 residues. TCRdb's copy holds only in-frame clones and misses some; the assay was immunoSEQ multiplex PCR. The data show about 1,500,000 clones, around 95% seen once. Sequencing input: naive CD4+ T cells sorted from blood. As for subset: CD45RA+ positively selected. This clonotype originated in a man aged 25 to 40 in good health. V and J are TRBV2 and TRBJ2-3; D remains unclear. Here the CDR3 reads CASRADGGTDTQYF. Written as DNA, the CDR3 is TGTGCCAGCAGGGCGGACGGCGGCACAGATACGCAGTATTTT.